This T cell receptor (beta chain) appears in the sequencing data of a study of blood T cell repertoires in COVID-19 (dated by TCRdb to about 2020). General notes on the study: Collaborator samples came from the United States, Italy and Spain and covered acute and convalescent phases of COVID-19. The sample metadata nearly always contained a de-identified subject ID, COVID-19 status, age in years and sex. The samples were drawn from the first 160 participants of the ongoing ImmuneRACE study and from 1,254 subjects provided by 6 global collaborators. Deeply sampled blood TCRbeta repertoires from subjects exposed to, actively infected with, or recovered from COVID-19 were included in the dataset. The prospective study material was composed of cDNA or gDNA derived from T cells, B-cell-depleted T cells, or PBMCs. Where available, HLA class I and class II types were obtained from metadata supplied by the sample provider rather than from assay-based typing. The repertoires were released in a freely available public database intended as a resource for research on the immune response to SARS-CoV-2.

The CDR1 and CDR2 encoded by the germline V gene are SGHRS and YFSETQ. V gives up 4 bases and J gives up 3 bases, and the segment between their germline ends measures 16 bases. From its cysteine to its phenylalanine, the CDR3 spans 15 amino acids. CDR3 DNA only is kept here, 45 bases in frame from base 1. Worth noting for this clone: Its antigen target is currently unknown. Per-base qualities were not stored, and no clone one base away is much larger.

Points the paper makes about the study in general: Clinical and demographic metadata were provided uncurated, with the amount varying by source and participant.

TCRbeta CDR3 regions were amplified from genomic DNA by means of the immunoSEQ Assay, a bias-controlled multiplex PCR. Per the authors' processing: Nucleated cell counts per sample were estimated from amplification of reference gene primers within the assay. To quantify the absolute abundance of each unique TCRbeta CDR3 rearrangement, sequence reads were collapsed and filtered. For each sample, productive Simpson clonality was calculated as the square root of Simpson's diversity index across productive rearrangements. TCRdb mirrors the immuneACCESS table, restricted to in-frame sequences. Some clones are absent from its copies; in checked studies, under half trace to an unresolved V gene, and the reason for the others is unknown. V, J and clone size reflect that table, while D and trimming were determined from the DNA. A total of 140,000 to 150,000 clones appear in this sample, around 72% of them only once. The ten largest account for less than 2% of the sample.

Each collaborating institution followed its own protocols to collect whole blood in K2EDTA tubes. For TCRbeta analysis, collaborators shipped samples as frozen whole blood, isolated PBMCs, or DNA extracted from either of those sample types. The sequenced material came from peripheral blood. This TCR came from a woman in her sixties with acute or convalescent COVID-19. The rearranged segments are TRBV5-1 and TRBJ1-2, with TRBD1 as a weak D call on 5 bases. The CDR3 protein sequence reads: CASSPDPGFYYGYTF. The DNA sequence reads TGCGCCAGCAGCCCCGACCCAGGGTTCTACTATGGCTACACCTTC.